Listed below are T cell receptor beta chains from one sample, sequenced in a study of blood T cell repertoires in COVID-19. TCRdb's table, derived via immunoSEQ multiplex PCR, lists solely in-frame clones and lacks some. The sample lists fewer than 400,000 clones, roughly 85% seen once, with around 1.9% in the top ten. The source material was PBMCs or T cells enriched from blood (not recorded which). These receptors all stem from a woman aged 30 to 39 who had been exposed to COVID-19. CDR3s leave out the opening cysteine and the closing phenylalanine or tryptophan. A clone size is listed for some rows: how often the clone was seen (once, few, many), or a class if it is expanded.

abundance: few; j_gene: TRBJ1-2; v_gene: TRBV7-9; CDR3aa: ASSLIGGGSYT
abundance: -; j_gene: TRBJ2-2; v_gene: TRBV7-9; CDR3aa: GIVGDSLNTGELF
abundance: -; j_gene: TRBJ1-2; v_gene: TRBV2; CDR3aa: ASTNPGESNYGYT
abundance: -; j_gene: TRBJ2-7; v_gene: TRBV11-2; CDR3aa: ASSLLAGVGEQY
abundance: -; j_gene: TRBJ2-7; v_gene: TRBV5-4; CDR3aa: ASSSGLGFSYEQY
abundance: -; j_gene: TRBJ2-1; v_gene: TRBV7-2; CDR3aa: ASSLATSGREQF
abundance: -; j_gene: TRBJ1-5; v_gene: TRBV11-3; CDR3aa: ASSLVPRRGRRSNQPQH
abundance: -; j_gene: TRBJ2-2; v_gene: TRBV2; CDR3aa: ASSVLRQPTGELF
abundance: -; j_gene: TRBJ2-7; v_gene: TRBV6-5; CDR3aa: ASTLGGGLSYEQY
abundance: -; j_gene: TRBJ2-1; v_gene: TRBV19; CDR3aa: ASTGYNEQF
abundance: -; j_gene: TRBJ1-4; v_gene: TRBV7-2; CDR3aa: ASSEGQQGVKLF
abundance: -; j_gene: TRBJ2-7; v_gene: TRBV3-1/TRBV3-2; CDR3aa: ASSQEGGYEQY
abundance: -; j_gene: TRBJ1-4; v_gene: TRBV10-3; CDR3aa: AISTSGQGVSSSEKLF
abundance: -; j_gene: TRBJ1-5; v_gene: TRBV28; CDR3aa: ASTPPGEAQH
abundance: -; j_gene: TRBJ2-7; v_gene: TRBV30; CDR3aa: AWMSGDRGSYEQY
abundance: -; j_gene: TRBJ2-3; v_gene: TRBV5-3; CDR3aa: ARSWAGQGVHPDTQY
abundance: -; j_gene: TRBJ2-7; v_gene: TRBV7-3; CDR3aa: ASSEWTGVNYEQY
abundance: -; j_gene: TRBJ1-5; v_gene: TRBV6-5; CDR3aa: ASKISENQPQH
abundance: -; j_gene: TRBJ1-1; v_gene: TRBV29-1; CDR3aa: SVAKELGDTEAF
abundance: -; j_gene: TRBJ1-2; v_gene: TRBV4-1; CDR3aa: ASSLKPQGQGYT
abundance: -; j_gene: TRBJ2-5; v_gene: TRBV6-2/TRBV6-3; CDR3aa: ASSYSLAGGGETQY
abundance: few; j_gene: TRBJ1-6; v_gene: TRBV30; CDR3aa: AWSTGSPLH
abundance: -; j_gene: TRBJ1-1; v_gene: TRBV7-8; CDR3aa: ASSSVDRGNTEAF
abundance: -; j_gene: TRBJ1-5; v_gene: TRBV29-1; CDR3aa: SVVSGDQPQH
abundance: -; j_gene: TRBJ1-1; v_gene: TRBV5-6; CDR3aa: ASSPTRAGKAF
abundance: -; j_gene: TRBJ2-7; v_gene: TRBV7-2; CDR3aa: ASSSYRVASEQY
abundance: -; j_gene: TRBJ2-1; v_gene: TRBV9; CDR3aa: ASSIPTGRSRLAAFDEQF